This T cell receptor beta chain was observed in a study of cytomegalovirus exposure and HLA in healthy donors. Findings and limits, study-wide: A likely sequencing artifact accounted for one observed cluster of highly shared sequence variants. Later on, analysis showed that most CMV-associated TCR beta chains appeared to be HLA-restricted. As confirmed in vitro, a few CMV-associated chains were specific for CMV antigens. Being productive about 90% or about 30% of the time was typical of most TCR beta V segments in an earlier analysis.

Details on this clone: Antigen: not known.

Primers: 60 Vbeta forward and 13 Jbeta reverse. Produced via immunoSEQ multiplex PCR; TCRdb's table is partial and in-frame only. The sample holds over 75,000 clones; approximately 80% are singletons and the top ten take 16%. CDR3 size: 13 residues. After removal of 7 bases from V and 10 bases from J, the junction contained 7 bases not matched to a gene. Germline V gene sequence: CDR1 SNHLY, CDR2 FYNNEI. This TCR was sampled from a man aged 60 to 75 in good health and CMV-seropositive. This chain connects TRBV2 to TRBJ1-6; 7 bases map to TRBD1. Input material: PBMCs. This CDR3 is CASTEGARSPLHF. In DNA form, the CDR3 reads TGTGCCAGCACCGAGGGGGCACGGTCACCCCTCCACTTT.